This T cell receptor (beta chain) was observed in a study of T cell responses to AZD1222 COVID-19 vaccine. Study-wide results and limits: Just six AZD1222 recipients tested seropositive at baseline. The sample set comprised mostly white British donors with more females, and clonal diversity was possibly underestimated.

The assay was immunoSEQ multiplex PCR, and TCRdb's table has in-frame clones only and misses some. The sample consists of approximately 130,000 clones, 80% to 95% of them appearing once. Turning to this clone: What it binds is unknown.

The TCR was taken from an adult in good health. The specimen was peripheral blood, collected on day 0 of AZD1222 vaccination.

Here the CDR3 DNA reads TGTGCCAGCAGGCAGGACAGTGCCCAGAACTATGGCTACACCTTC. This gives the protein CASRQDSAQNYGYTF. This chain joins TRBV2 and TRBJ1-2; D possibly corresponds to TRBD1 (6 bases). CDR1 is SNHLY and CDR2 is FYNNEI in the germline V gene. This CDR3 is built from 15 residues. The V and J ends lost 6 bases and 2 bases respectively, with 16 bases between them.